The present TCR beta chain was sequenced within a study of molecular identifiers for immune sequencing clone quantification. Study-wide findings and caveats: The study found clones above 20 RNA copies held over 98% of effector molecules and under 1% in naive cells. Jurkat TCR RNA that was spiked in from one cell was reportedly detectable among one million naive cells.

One entry per CDR3 protein, called by TCRdb with MiXCR from the PCR reads. The repertoire holds some 65,000 distinct CDR3 sequences, with about 18% as singletons. The germline CDR1 and CDR2 sequences are SGHTA and FQGTGA. CDR3 size: 18 residues. Trimming took off 0 bases at V and 4 bases at J, with 18 bases between the two ends. This clonotype turned up a few times. Its target is not known. Each library that profiled naive CD8 cells came from roughly 20,000 to 1,000,000 sorted cells with 10%, 30% or 50% RNA. Sorting isolated naive CD8 T cells as CD8+CD4-CCR7+CD45RA+ events. This clonotype originated in a human donor in good health. Some libraries in this study had Jurkat cell RNA spiked in. The V and J genes are TRBV7-3 and TRBJ2-2; D possibly uses TRBD1 or TRBD2 (5 bases each). Sequenced sample: naive CD8+ T cells from blood, with Jurkat cell RNA spiked in. The sample's subset: FACS-sorted CD8+CD4-CCR7+CD45RA+ naive T cells. CDR3 sequence reads: CASSLTLNGDESTGELFF. The CDR3 DNA reads as TGTGCCAGCAGCTTAACGTTAAACGGGGACGAGAGCACCGGGGAGCTGTTTTTT. Full variable domain (remainder filled in from reference TRBV7-3 and TRBJ2-2): GAGVSQTPSNKVTEKGKYVELRCDPISGHTALYWYRQSLGQGPEFLIYFQGTGAADDSGLPNDRFFAVRPEGSVSTLKIQRTERGDSAVYLCASSLTLNGDESTGELFFGEGSRLTVL.